What follows are 9 T cell receptor beta chains derived from one specimen sequenced in a study of glioma-infiltrating T cells after dendritic cell vaccination. The method was immunoSEQ multiplex PCR; TCRdb's version includes in-frame clones alone and lacks a portion of them. The repertoire includes fewer than 85,000 clones, under 90% of them detected once, and approximately 7.9% sits in the top ten. The source was blood, collected before dendritic cell vaccination. The origin of the receptors is a human donor with glioblastoma.

The rearrangement links TRBV5-4 to TRBJ1-1; 8 bases agree with TRBD1. The CDR3 consists of 15 residues. With V trimmed by 4 bases and J by 0 bases, 5 bases remained unmatched. Germline CDR1 is SGHNT and CDR2 is YYREEE (reference sequence). Written as DNA, the CDR3 is TGTGCCAGCAGCCCCGAGACAGGGGTGAACACTGAAGCTTTCTTT. Translated: CASSPETGVNTEAFF.

The V gene is TRBV7-6, the J gene TRBJ2-1; 11 nucleotides agree with TRBD2. J lost 3 bases, V lost 5 bases, and 9 bases had no gene match. Germline CDR1 and CDR2: SGHVS and FNYEAQ. The CDR3 covers 17 residues. The CDR3 spells CASSVTGTSGIYNEQFF. Here the CDR3 DNA reads TGTGCCAGCAGCGTTACCGGGACTAGCGGAATCTACAATGAGCAGTTCTTC. Full variable domain (missing parts from reference TRBV7-6 and TRBJ2-1): GAGVSQSPRYKVTKRGQDVALRCDPISGHVSLYWYRQALGQGPEFLTYFNYEAQQDKSGLPNDRFSAERPEGSISTLTIQRTEQRDSAMYRCASSVTGTSGIYNEQFFGPGTRLTVL.

The J gene is TRBJ2-7, the V gene TRBV6-5, with TRBD1 identical over 9 bases. V lost 4 bases and J lost 2; bases outside the gene matches: 9. This CDR3 region has 16 residues. Germline loops: CDR1 MNHEY, CDR2 SVGAGI. The chain's CDR3 is CASSFEMGQGAYEQYF. The DNA for the CDR3 is TGTGCCAGCAGTTTCGAAATGGGACAGGGAGCCTACGAGCAGTACTTC.

The rearrangement joins TRBV7-9 to TRBJ2-6; unclear D gene. The CDR3 totals 15 residues. In germline, CDR1 is SEHNR, CDR2 FQNEAQ (reference sequence). V lost 4 bases, J lost 0 bases, and 7 bases lay in between. As DNA, the CDR3 is TGTGCCAGCAGCTCAGACTTCTCTGGGGCCAACGTCCTGACTTTC. Translating gives CASSSDFSGANVLTF.

This chain connects TRBV6-1 to TRBJ1-4; possible D gene TRBD1, 5 bases. This CDR3 has 14 residues. Germline V gives CDR1 MNHNS, CDR2 SASEGT. V lost 8 bases and J 7 bases, leaving 17 bases between the germline ends. Written as DNA, the CDR3 is TGTGCCAGCGAGCCCGGGGGGAGGGGTGAAAAACTGTTTTTT. It encodes CASEPGGRGEKLFF.

Only one count was recorded for this clone. This chain links TRBV18 with TRBJ1-5; no clear D gene. In germline, CDR1 is KGHSH, CDR2 LQKENI. V was shortened by 1 base and J by 1 base, with 8 bases between the two germline ends. This CDR3 is 15 amino acids long. The CDR3 coding sequence is TGTGCCAGCTCACCACTGTCGGGAAGCAATCAGCCCCAGCATTTT. Its protein product is CASSPLSGSNQPQHF.

V is TRBV4-2 and J is TRBJ1-2, with 10 bases matching TRBD1. Germline CDR1 is LGHNA and CDR2 is YNFKEQ. CDR3 length: 15 amino acids. Trimming at V came to 0 bases and at J to 8 bases, leaving 6 bases not matched to a gene. The CDR3 nucleotides read TGTGCCAGCAGCCAAGACGGGGACAGGGGTTACGGCTACACCTTC. Amino acids: CASSQDGDRGYGYTF.

The gene calls are TRBV11-2 and TRBJ1-6; 7 positions match TRBD1. CDR3 length equals 16 residues. V lost 4 bases and J lost 7; bases outside the gene matches: 10. Germline CDR1 is SGHAT and CDR2 is FQNNGV. CDR3 sequence (DNA): TGTGCCAGCAGCTACACTCCGGGACAGAAGAATTCACCCCTCCACTTT. Protein sequence: CASSYTPGQKNSPLHF.

The CDR3 sequence: CASSLEQINQPQHF. CDR3 bases: TGTGCCAGCAGTTTAGAACAGATTAATCAGCCCCAGCATTTT. J is TRBJ1-5 and V is TRBV28; D unclear. CDR1 and CDR2 from the germline V gene are MDHEN and SYDVKM. The CDR3 is made up of 14 amino acids. Deletions cut 2 bases from V and 4 bases from J, with 9 bases between.